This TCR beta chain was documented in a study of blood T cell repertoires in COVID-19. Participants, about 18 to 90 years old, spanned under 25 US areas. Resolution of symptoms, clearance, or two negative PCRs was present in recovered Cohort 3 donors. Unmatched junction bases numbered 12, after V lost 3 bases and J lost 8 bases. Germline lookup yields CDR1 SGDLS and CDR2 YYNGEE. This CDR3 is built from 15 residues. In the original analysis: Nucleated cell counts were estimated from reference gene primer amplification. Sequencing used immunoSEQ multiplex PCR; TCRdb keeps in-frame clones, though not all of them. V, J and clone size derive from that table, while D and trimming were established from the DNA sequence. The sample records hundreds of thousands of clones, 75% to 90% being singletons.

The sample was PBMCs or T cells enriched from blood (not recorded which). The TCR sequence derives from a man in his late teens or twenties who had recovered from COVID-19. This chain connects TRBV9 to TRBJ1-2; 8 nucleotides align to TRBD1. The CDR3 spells CASSALQGATGGYTF. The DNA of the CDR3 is TGTGCCAGCAGCGCCCTTCAGGGGGCGACGGGGGGCTACACCTTC. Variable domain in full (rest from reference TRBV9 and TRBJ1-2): DSGVTQTPKHLITATGQRVTLRCSPRSGDLSVYWYQQSLDQGLQFLIQYYNGEERAKGNILERFSAQQFPDLHSELNLSSLELGDSALYFCASSALQGATGGYTFGSGTRLTVV.